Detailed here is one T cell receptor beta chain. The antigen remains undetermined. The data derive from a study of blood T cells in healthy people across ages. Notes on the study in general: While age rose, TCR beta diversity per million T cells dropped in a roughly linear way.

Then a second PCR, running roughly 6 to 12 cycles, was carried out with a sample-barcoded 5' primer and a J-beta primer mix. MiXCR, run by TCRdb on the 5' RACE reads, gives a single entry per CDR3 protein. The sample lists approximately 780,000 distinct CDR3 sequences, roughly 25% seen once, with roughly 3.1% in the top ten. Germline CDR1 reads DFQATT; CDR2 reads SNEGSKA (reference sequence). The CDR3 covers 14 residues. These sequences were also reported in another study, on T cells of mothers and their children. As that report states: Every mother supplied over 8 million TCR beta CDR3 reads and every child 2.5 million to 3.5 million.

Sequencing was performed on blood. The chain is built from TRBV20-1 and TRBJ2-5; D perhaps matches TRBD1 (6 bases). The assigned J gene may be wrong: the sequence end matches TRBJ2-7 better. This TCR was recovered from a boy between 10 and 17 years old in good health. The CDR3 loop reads CSARIRQASYEQYF. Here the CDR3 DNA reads TGCAGTGCTAGAATAAGACAGGCGTCCTACGAGCAGTACTTC.